This T cell receptor (beta chain) was captured by sequencing in a study of cytomegalovirus exposure and HLA in healthy donors. PCR used 60 Vbeta primers and 13 Jbeta primers. Produced via immunoSEQ multiplex PCR; TCRdb's table is partial and in-frame only. The profile shows about 180,000 clones, over 75% of them singletons. The V end lost 3 bases, the J end lost 3 bases, and 10 bases lay between the germline ends. CDR1 and CDR2 (germline): SGDLS, YYNGEE. The length of the CDR3 is 14 residues. Source material: PBMCs. The chain joins TRBV9 to TRBJ1-5, with unresolved D. This TCR was sampled from a woman between 45 and 65 years old in good health and CMV-seronegative. In DNA form, the CDR3 reads TGTGCCAGCAGCGACACAGCTACCAATCAGCCCCAGCATTTT. This sequence encodes CASSDTATNQPQHF. Combining the CDR3 with reference TRBV9 and TRBJ1-5 gives the whole variable domain DSGVTQTPKHLITATGQRVTLRCSPRSGDLSVYWYQQSLDQGLQFLIQYYNGEERAKGNILERFSAQQFPDLHSELNLSSLELGDSALYFCASSDTATNQPQHFGDGTRLSIL.